This TCR beta chain was found in a study of blood T cell repertoires in COVID-19. Study-level information: Whether acute or convalescent, the COVID-19 samples came from the United States, Italy and Spain. The analysed material was cDNA or gDNA that came from T cells, B-cell-depleted T cells, or PBMCs.

This CDR3 is 17 amino acids long. V dropped 0 bases and J dropped 8 bases, with 18 bases sitting between them. CDR1 and CDR2 from the germline V gene are SGHRS and YFSETQ. Profiled with immunoSEQ multiplex PCR; TCRdb holds only in-frame clones, not every one. The sample holds about 120,000 clones, under 85% seen once. The chain couples TRBV5-1 to TRBJ1-6, with a tentative D call TRBD1 (6 bases). The TCR sequence derives from a man in his sixties with acute or convalescent COVID-19. Sequencing was done on a sample of peripheral blood. The chain's CDR3 is CASSLAKIKGGDSPLHF. The CDR3 coding sequence is TGCGCCAGCAGCTTGGCTAAGATCAAAGGGGGAGATTCACCCCTCCACTTT.